The present T cell receptor (beta chain) was sequenced within a study of graft-versus-host responses after intestinal transplantation. Study-wide background: The study gave all recipients anti-thymocyte globulin induction, then tacrolimus and steroids for 2 to 3 years.

Regarding the study as a whole: GvH clones appeared in recipient marrow, some first in ileum or blood.

This clone is a singleton in its sample. Its antigen is currently unknown. This CDR3 has 20 residues. The germline gives CDR1 SGHRS, CDR2 YFSETQ. Trimming removed 2 bases from V and 8 bases from J; junction bases left unmatched: 18. Assay: immunoSEQ multiplex PCR; the TCRdb copy retains only in-frame clones and omits some. The sample has about 88,000 clones; 85% to 95% are singletons. The chain has TRBV5-1 and TRBJ2-1; the match to TRBD2 covers 14 bases. The source was unstimulated CD4+ T cells sorted from spleen or lymph node cells, collected before transplant. This TCR came from a human donor who was the organ donor for an intestinal transplant. The CDR3 coding sequence is TGCGCCAGCAGCTTATTAACCACAGGGGCCGGACTAGCGGGGGGCGATGAGCAGTTCTTC. This gives the protein CASSLLTTGAGLAGGDEQFF.